This T cell receptor beta chain was captured in a study of T cell repertoires in cytomegalovirus infection. Study context: Indications came from public TCR beta signatures; they pointed to CMV infection and to a matching HLA type. Study results and limitations: The cumulative frequency of public TCR beta families identified carriers of CMV plus the relevant HLA. It was HLA-C-restricted CMV-specific TCR beta clonotypes that dominated the response ex vivo.

TCRdb itself ran the reads through MiXCR, one entry per CDR3 protein. The sample shows about 240,000 distinct CDR3 sequences, 6.5% of them seen only once. Trimming removed 2 bases at V and 4 bases at J, with 24 bases between. The CDR3 covers 19 residues. Per the germline V gene, CDR1 is MNHEY and CDR2 is SVGEGT. This clonotype was counted at least ten times. The antigen is not known. Material: PBMCs. The chain is built from TRBV6-2 or TRBV6-3 and TRBJ1-5, with D possibly TRBD1 on 6 matching bases. The clonotype originates from a human donor in good health (CMV status not recorded). Some clones in this sample may be carry-over from other donors' samples. The CDR3 loop reads CASSYGPRDIFTPNQPQHF. The CDR3 bases are TGTGCCAGCAGTTACGGGCCCCGGGACATCTTCACTCCTAATCAGCCCCAGCATTTT.